The 25 T cell receptor beta chains in this list originate from one sample, sequenced in a study of T cells after yellow fever vaccination. TCRdb itself ran the 5' RACE reads through MiXCR, one entry per CDR3 protein. This sample has roughly 340,000 distinct CDR3 sequences, with about 8.7% found just once. The sequencing here drew on PBMCs, taken on the day of the first yellow fever vaccination. The receptors shown here come from a man aged 18 to 29 who received the YFV17D yellow fever vaccine.

V is TRBV5-6 and J is TRBJ2-1, with 9 bases identical to TRBD2. V was clipped by 0 bases and J by 11 bases; unmatched bases: 6. This CDR3 is built from 14 residues. Per the germline V gene, CDR1 is SGHDT and CDR2 is YYEEEE. The CDR3 sequence is CASSLGLAASKQFF. The CDR3 DNA reads as TGTGCCAGCAGCTTGGGACTAGCGGCCTCCAAGCAGTTCTTC.

This clonotype was observed many times. This chain uses TRBV6-5 with TRBJ2-5, with 9 bases that match TRBD2. The CDR3 contains 14 residues. Germline trimming cut 4 bases from V and 4 bases from J; bases unmatched to any gene: 4. Germline assignment: CDR1 MNHEY and CDR2 SVGAGI. This CDR3 is CASSSAGGVETQYF. CDR3 sequence (DNA): TGTGCCAGCAGTTCCGCGGGAGGGGTAGAGACCCAGTACTTC.

This clonotype was seen more than once but under ten times. The chain is built from TRBV19 and TRBJ2-3, with D tentatively TRBD2 (5 bases). CDR1 LNHDA and CDR2 SQIVND come from the germline V gene (reference sequence). V gave up 1 base and J gave up 9 bases, with 11 bases separating them. The CDR3 is made up of 13 amino acids. The CDR3 DNA sequence: TGTGCCAGTAGTATAGGGCCGGGAAGCACGCAGTATTTT. This codes for CASSIGPGSTQYF.

This clonotype was detected ten times or more. The gene calls are TRBV5-4 and TRBJ1-2, with 8 bases identical to TRBD1. CDR3 length equals 12 residues. V gave up 2 bases and J gave up 8 bases; unmatched junction bases: 2. Germline CDR1 reads SGHNT; CDR2 reads YYREEE (reference sequence). The CDR3 here is CASSFDRGGYTF. The CDR3 DNA follows: TGTGCCAGCAGCTTCGACAGGGGAGGCTACACCTTC. The variable domain in full, completed from reference TRBV5-4 and TRBJ1-2, reads ETGVTQSPTHLIKTRGQQVTLRCSSQSGHNTVSWYQQALGQGPQFIFQYYREEENGRGNFPPRFSGLQFPNYSSELNVNALELDDSALYLCASSFDRGGYTFGSGTRLTVV.

This clonotype was counted at least ten times. This chain uses TRBV10-3 with TRBJ1-5; D not certain. Trimming removed 0 bases from V and 8 bases from J, with 23 bases in between. The CDR3 totals 18 residues. Germline loops: CDR1 ENHRY, CDR2 SYGVKD. The CDR3 coding sequence is TGTGCCATCAGTGAGTCGGTAAGGTTGCCACCCTCAATCAAGCCCCAGCATTTT. Protein sequence: CAISESVRLPPSIKPQHF.

Many counts were recorded for this clonotype. V is TRBV12-3 or TRBV12-4 and J is TRBJ2-1; 8 nucleotides align to TRBD2. The J segment lost 0 bases and the V segment lost 6 bases, leaving 7 bases of the junction unmatched. The CDR3 extends over 16 amino acids. The CDR3 region is CASRHTSGGSYNEQFF. Written as DNA, the CDR3 is TGTGCCAGCAGGCATACTAGCGGAGGCTCCTACAATGAGCAGTTCTTC.

The chain joins TRBV7-2 to TRBJ1-2; perhaps TRBD1 as D (6 bases). This CDR3 contains 14 residues. Per the germline V gene, CDR1 is SGHTA and CDR2 is FQGNSA. V lost 6 bases to trimming and J lost 4 bases, with 15 bases between them. CDR3 amino acids: CASSFDRQGYGYTF. The CDR3, as DNA: TGTGCCAGCAGTTTCGACAGGCAGGGCTATGGCTACACCTTC. The whole variable domain, remainder taken from reference TRBV7-2 and TRBJ1-2, is GAGVSQSPSNKVTEKGKDVELRCDPISGHTALYWYRQSLGQGLEFLIYFQGNSAPDKSGLPSDRFSAERTGGSVSTLTIQRTQQEDSAVYLCASSFDRQGYGYTFGSGTRLTVV.

This clonotype was seen a few times. V usage is TRBV28 and J usage is TRBJ2-3, with no clear D. This CDR3 has 13 amino acids. CDR1 is MDHEN and CDR2 is SYDVKM in the germline V gene. Deletions cut 8 bases from V and 4 bases from J, with 13 bases between. The CDR3 sequence: CASLMPDADTQYF. The CDR3 DNA follows: TGTGCCAGCCTGATGCCAGACGCAGATACGCAGTATTTT. The entire variable domain, with the rest obtained from reference TRBV28 and TRBJ2-3, is as follows: DVKVTQSSRYLVKRTGEKVFLECVQDMDHENMFWYRQDPGLGLRLIYFSYDVKMKEKGDIPEGYSVSREKKERFSLILESASTNQTSMYLCASLMPDADTQYFGPGTRLTVL.

This clonotype came up a few times. Germline is not matched at one junction end, which may reflect a read error. The genes are TRBV6-1 and TRBJ2-4; TRBD1 matches 8 bases. There are 15 residues in the CDR3. Germline CDR1 is MNHNS and CDR2 is SASEGT. The CDR3 nucleotides read TGTGCCAGCAGGGAAGTAGGACAGGGTCTTGACATTCAGTACTTC. This codes for CASREVGQGLDIQYF.

This clonotype was found a few times. The rearrangement uses TRBV25-1 and TRBJ2-7; possible D gene TRBD2, 6 bases. The V gene's germline CDR1 is MGHDK and CDR2 SYGVNS. This CDR3 region has 13 residues. V lost 4 bases and J lost 6, with 13 bases in between. CDR3 nucleotides: TGTGCCAGCAGTGGGGTGGGGGGTGGCGAGCAGTACGTC. The encoded protein is CASSGVGGGEQYV.

This clonotype was observed a few times. The chain employs TRBV7-2 and TRBJ2-7, with TRBD2 identical over 7 bases. The CDR3 spans 14 residues. The V segment lost 5 bases and the J segment 7 bases; nucleotides outside the gene matches: 11. Germline CDR1 is SGHTA and CDR2 is FQGNSA. Here the CDR3 DNA reads TGTGCCAGCAGCCCCCTGAATAGGGAGGGGGAGCAGTACTTC. The encoded protein is CASSPLNREGEQYF.

On this clonotype: This likely comes from a read error, as the CDR3 has no conserved phenylalanine or tryptophan at its end. Because the CDR3's place on the DNA is in doubt, the DNA is left out and the CDR3 is given as listed by TCRdb. This chain links TRBV4-3 with TRBJ2-3; the table calls TRBD1, which could not be checked here. Germline loops: CDR1 LGHNA, CDR2 YSLEER. Counting both end residues, the CDR3 totals 16 amino acids. CDR3 sequence reads: CASSQDLEGGRDTQNL.

This clonotype has a handful of counts. The rearrangement joins TRBV4-1 to TRBJ2-2, with D hard to call. The CDR3 loop spans 14 amino acids. Trimming removed 4 bases from V and 1 base from J, with 7 bases in between. Germline V lookup: CDR1 MGHRA, CDR2 YSYEKL. The DNA of the CDR3 is TGCGCCAGCAGCCCGACGATGAACACCGGGGAGCTGTTTTTT. Translation: CASSPTMNTGELFF.

The rearrangement uses TRBV28 and TRBJ2-7; 11 bases align to TRBD2. Germline V CDR1 and CDR2: MDHEN, SYDVKM. The CDR3 is made up of 13 amino acids. V shed 6 bases, J shed 7 bases, and the junction held 5 bases outside the gene matches. The CDR3, as DNA: TGTGCCAGCAGCACACTAGCGGGGGTTGAGCAGTACGTC. Its translation: CASSTLAGVEQYV.

The chain joins TRBV28 to TRBJ1-1; no firm D call. The CDR3 runs to 13 residues. Deletions cut 6 bases from V and 6 bases from J, with 14 bases between. CDR1 is MDHEN and CDR2 is SYDVKM in the germline V gene. CDR3 sequence reads: CASRSGSLSEAFF. CDR3 DNA: TGTGCCAGCAGGTCGGGCAGTCTTTCTGAAGCTTTCTTT.

This clonotype was counted ten times or more. The chain is built from TRBV12-3 or TRBV12-4 and TRBJ2-7; maybe TRBD1 (5 bases). The CDR3 has 19 amino acids. The V gene lost 0 bases and the J gene lost 6 bases, with 27 bases spanning the gap. CDR3 sequence: CASSLAGLEQRHLRGEQYF. CDR3 DNA: TGTGCCAGCAGTTTAGCGGGGTTAGAACAAAGACATTTAAGGGGCGAGCAGTACTTC.

This clonotype was detected a few times. The chain couples TRBV7-9 to TRBJ2-1; 8 bases align to TRBD1. V shed 5 bases, J shed 7 bases, and the junction held 10 bases outside the gene matches. From germline, CDR1 is SEHNR and CDR2 FQNEAQ (reference sequence). The CDR3 has 15 amino acids. CDR3 bases: TGTGCCAGCAGCGAAGGACAGGGAAGGTTAAATGAGCAGTTCTTC. Translating it yields CASSEGQGRLNEQFF.

This clonotype has only a few counts. The chain links TRBV12-3 or TRBV12-4 to TRBJ2-1; 8 bases fit TRBD2. The junction had 11 bases not matched to a gene; V was cut back by 4 bases and J by 9 bases. The CDR3 sequence is 15 residues long. The CDR3 DNA reads as TGTGCCAGCAGTTGGCTAGCGGGTCCAAAGGGTGAGCAGTTCTTC. Its translation: CASSWLAGPKGEQFF.

This clonotype appeared many times. This rearrangement joins TRBV10-3 to TRBJ2-1; no firm D call. Trimming took off 7 bases at V and 8 bases at J, with 9 bases between the two ends. The CDR3 is made up of 11 amino acids. The germline V gene encodes CDR1 ENHRY and CDR2 SYGVKD. CDR3 nucleotide sequence: TGTGCCATCAAGACTTGGGATGAGCAGTTCTTC. The encoded protein is CAIKTWDEQFF.

A few counts support this clonotype. V is TRBV7-9 and J is TRBJ2-3; D call uncertain. The CDR3 has 15 residues. Germline values: CDR1 SEHNR, CDR2 FQNEAQ (reference sequence). The germline V and J ends were trimmed by 2 bases and 0 bases, with 9 bases remaining between them. The CDR3 region is CASSLNNTSTDTQYF. Written as DNA, the CDR3 is TGTGCCAGCAGCTTAAACAACACTAGCACAGATACGCAGTATTTT.

A few counts support this clonotype. V is TRBV2 and J is TRBJ2-1; TRBD2 agrees at 11 bases. The CDR3 extends over 14 amino acids. From germline, CDR1 is SNHLY and CDR2 FYNNEI. Losses at the gene ends were 5 bases for V and 7 bases for J; bases not matched to a gene: 4. The CDR3 region is CASSKTSGVNEQFF. In DNA, the CDR3 is TGTGCCAGCAGTAAGACTAGCGGGGTTAATGAGCAGTTCTTC.

This clonotype was seen ten or more times. V gene TRBV5-1 combines with J gene TRBJ1-2, with D unresolved. V was shortened by 2 bases and J by 4 bases, with 9 bases between the two germline ends. CDR1 is SGHRS and CDR2 is YFSETQ in the germline V gene. The CDR3 contains 13 residues. The CDR3: CASSFGFPYGYTF. CDR3 nucleotides: TGCGCCAGCAGCTTTGGATTCCCCTATGGCTACACCTTC.

In its sample, this clonotype was seen a few times. CDR3 loop: CASSTSPQIAGGETQYF. Here the CDR3 DNA reads TGCGCCAGCAGCACCTCCCCCCAAATAGCGGGGGGAGAGACCCAGTACTTC. The gene calls are TRBV5-1 and TRBJ2-5; 10 bases map to TRBD2. Germline loops: CDR1 SGHRS, CDR2 YFSETQ. The CDR3 is 17 residues long. Trimming removed 4 bases from V and 4 bases from J; junction bases left unmatched: 13.

This clonotype was counted ten times or more. The chain recombines TRBV5-1 with TRBJ2-3; weak D call: TRBD2 (6 bases). The CDR3 is made up of 14 amino acids. Trimming left V 0 bases short and J 2 bases short, with 7 bases between. Germline V gives CDR1 SGHRS, CDR2 YFSETQ. This chain's CDR3 is CASSLGDFTDTQYF. The CDR3 DNA is TGCGCCAGCAGCTTGGGGGACTTCACAGATACGCAGTATTTT.

The chain is built from TRBV21-1 and TRBJ2-7; TRBD2 reflects the table's D call only, with no check against the DNA. TRBV21-1 is classified as a pseudogene. The CDR3 contains 18 residues. DNA of the CDR3: TGTGCCAGCAGCAAAGATTCGCTAGGAAAAGACAATAATTACGAGCAGTACTTC. It codes for CASSKDSLGKDNNYEQYF.